This TCR beta chain is drawn from a study of CXCR3-negative and CXCR3-positive naive CD8 T cells. The authors prepared UMI-labeled TRB cDNA libraries by 5' RACE. TCRdb processed the 5' RACE reads again and assigns one entry to each CDR3 protein, with no DNA. With about 56,000 distinct CDR3 sequences in the sample, the ten largest clones hold around a fifth. Germline assignment: CDR1 MGHRA and CDR2 YSYEKL. This CDR3 contains 16 residues. The rearrangement links TRBV4-1 to TRBJ1-2; there is no DNA to check the TCRdb D call of TRBD1. This sequence was found in a human donor in good health. Some clones in this sample may be carry-over from other donors' samples. Sequenced input: memory CD8+ T cells from blood. The CDR3 region is CASSQRGQENPYGYTF.